Each of the 19 T cell receptor beta chains below was sequenced from the same sample in a study of blood T cell repertoires in COVID-19. Clones were sequenced by immunoSEQ multiplex PCR, and TCRdb holds only the in-frame ones, with some missing. The sample carries under 250,000 clones, roughly 84% recorded once. Specimen: peripheral blood. The receptor set was obtained from a man aged 50 to 60 who had recovered from COVID-19.

J is TRBJ2-7 and V is TRBV30, with D possibly TRBD1 on 5 matching bases. Germline loops: CDR1 GTSNPN, CDR2 SVGIG (reference sequence). Trimming removed 2 bases at V and 3 bases at J, with 8 bases between. The CDR3 has 12 amino acids. Here the CDR3 reads CAWSKRGYEQYF. The CDR3 DNA follows: TGTGCCTGGAGTAAAAGGGGCTACGAGCAGTACTTC.

The CDR3 sequence: CSVESGTEGQYF. As DNA, the CDR3 is TGCAGCGTTGAATCCGGGACAGAAGGGCAGTACTTC. The gene calls are TRBV29-1 and TRBJ2-7; TRBD1 agrees at 7 bases. The CDR3 length is 12 residues. Germline V gene data show CDR1 as SQVTM and CDR2 as ANQGSEA. With V trimmed by 2 bases and J by 9 bases, 7 bases remained unmatched.

The table lists this clone with many counts. J is TRBJ1-1 and V is TRBV19; a weak D match, TRBD1 (5 bases). V was clipped by 1 base and J by 4 bases, with 13 bases between them. The germline CDR1 and CDR2 sequences are LNHDA and SQIVND (reference sequence). The CDR3 sequence is 15 residues long. As DNA, the CDR3 is TGTGCCAGTAGTATAGCCGTGGGGGGGAGCACTGAAGCTTTCTTT. Its protein product is CASSIAVGGSTEAFF.

The chain links TRBV19 to TRBJ1-5; TRBD1 aligns across 8 bases. Germline V gene lookup returns CDR1 LNHDA and CDR2 SQIVND (reference sequence). CDR3 length: 14 amino acids. Trimming cost V 6 bases and J 5 bases; bases outside gene matches: 6. The CDR3 is CASRTGVWDQPQHF. In nucleotides, the CDR3 is TGTGCCAGTAGGACAGGGGTGTGGGATCAGCCCCAGCATTTT.

The rearrangement links TRBV28 to TRBJ1-5; D is undetermined. Trimming removed 4 bases at V and 5 bases at J, with 15 bases between. Germline CDR1 MDHEN, CDR2 SYDVKM. The CDR3 totals 15 residues. This chain's CDR3 is CASSSTGEMDQPQHF. The DNA of the CDR3 is TGTGCCAGCAGTTCAACCGGTGAGATGGATCAGCCCCAGCATTTT.

This clone was seen only once. This chain links TRBV28 with TRBJ2-7; 7 bases are a match to TRBD2. The CDR3 is 13 residues long. The germline V gene has CDR1 MDHEN and CDR2 SYDVKM. V dropped 4 bases and J dropped 11; count of bases not matched to a gene: 11. The CDR3 is CASSYGPGGLEYF. The CDR3 DNA follows: TGTGCCAGCAGTTACGGACCGGGGGGTCTGGAGTACTTC.

The table lists this clone with a count of one. This rearrangement joins TRBV10-2 to TRBJ1-1; possibly TRBD1 for D (5 bases). There are 15 residues in the CDR3. V lost 6 bases to trimming and J lost 1 base, with 15 bases between them. CDR1 is WSHSY, CDR2 SAAADI, per germline. The CDR3: CASSATRQKNTEAFF. CDR3 sequence (DNA): TGCGCCAGCAGCGCTACCCGACAGAAGAACACTGAAGCTTTCTTT.

The gene calls are TRBV7-2 and TRBJ2-5; TRBD2 aligns across 8 bases. J was trimmed by 5 bases and V by 5 bases; bases with no gene match: 10. The CDR3 runs 15 residues. The V gene's germline CDR1 is SGHTA and CDR2 FQGNSA. CDR3 amino acids: CASSPGTRLRETQYF. CDR3 nucleotide sequence: TGTGCCAGCAGCCCCGGGACTAGGCTTCGGGAGACCCAGTACTTC.

For the CDR3, the DNA is TGTGCCAGCAGCCCTGGACAGGGGGCGAGCCAGCCCCAGCATTTT. This gives the protein CASSPGQGASQPQHF. V is TRBV28 and J is TRBJ1-5; 11 bases are shared with TRBD1. The CDR3 covers 15 residues. V gave up 6 bases and J gave up 7 bases; unmatched junction bases: 8. Germline CDR1 reads MDHEN; CDR2 reads SYDVKM.

This clone was detected only a few times. The chain carries TRBV5-1 and TRBJ1-2; a weak D match, TRBD1 (5 bases). Trimming left V 0 bases short and J 7 bases short, with 10 bases between. Germline V gene lookup returns CDR1 SGHRS and CDR2 YFSETQ. The CDR3 loop spans 13 amino acids. In DNA, the CDR3 is TGCGCCAGCAGCTTGGAGGGGCCGGGTGGCTACACCTTC. Its translation: CASSLEGPGGYTF.

The chain couples TRBV18 to TRBJ2-3, with D perhaps TRBD2 (6 bases). Per germline, CDR1 KGHSH and CDR2 LQKENI. Trimming left V 6 bases short and J 5 bases short, with 21 bases between. This CDR3 is built from 16 residues. The CDR3 loop reads CASSPGRPLGQDTQYF. CDR3 bases: TGTGCCAGCTCCCCAGGGAGGCCGCTGGGGCAAGATACGCAGTATTTT.

V usage is TRBV18 and J usage is TRBJ2-7, with 8 bases lining up with TRBD1. The germline V gene encodes CDR1 KGHSH and CDR2 LQKENI. The V and J ends lost 4 bases and 2 bases, in that order; junction bases with no gene match: 1. The CDR3 is made up of 13 amino acids. The CDR3 sequence: CASSLRGPYEQYF. Written as DNA, the CDR3 is TGTGCCAGCTCACTCAGGGGGCCCTACGAGCAGTACTTC.

The chain recombines TRBV24-1 with TRBJ1-4; 9 nucleotides align to TRBD1. Germline assignment: CDR1 KGHDR and CDR2 SFDVKD. The J segment lost 8 bases and the V segment lost 4 bases, leaving 13 bases of the junction unmatched. CDR3 length: 17 residues. Here the CDR3 reads CATSDRNPTGGHEKLFF. CDR3 bases: TGTGCCACCAGTGACCGGAACCCTACAGGGGGCCACGAAAAACTGTTTTTT.

V is TRBV11-2 and J is TRBJ1-2; 8 bases line up with TRBD1. The germline V gene has CDR1 SGHAT and CDR2 FQNNGV. There are 17 residues in the CDR3. Trimming removed 1 base from V and 5 bases from J; junction bases left unmatched: 12. DNA for the CDR3: TGTGCCAGCAGCTTAGGGGGTGGACAGGGCCCCCGATATGGCTACACCTTC. This codes for CASSLGGGQGPRYGYTF.

V usage is TRBV9 and J usage is TRBJ2-1; maybe TRBD2 (6 bases). The V gene's germline CDR1 is SGDLS and CDR2 YYNGEE. Trimming took 0 bases from V and 1 from J, leaving 8 bases between them. CDR3 length equals 15 residues. Written as DNA, the CDR3 is TGTGCCAGCAGCGTAGGACTAGAATCCTACAATGAGCAGTTCTTC. The encoded protein is CASSVGLESYNEQFF.

J is TRBJ1-2 and V is TRBV5-4, with TRBD1 matching 7 bases. J gave up 4 bases and V 0 bases, and 9 bases lay outside the gene matches. The germline V gene has CDR1 SGHNT and CDR2 YYREEE (reference sequence). The CDR3 runs to 16 residues. CDR3 region: CASSLAPGGGGYGYTF. The CDR3 nucleotides read TGTGCCAGCAGCTTGGCCCCAGGGGGTGGGGGCTATGGCTACACCTTC.

The CDR3 here is CASSLGLGPDTQYF. CDR3 in DNA: TGTGCCAGCAGTTTAGGCCTGGGCCCAGATACGCAGTATTTT. The chain carries TRBV28 and TRBJ2-3; D is undetermined. Trimming stripped 2 bases from V and 4 bases from J, with 10 bases between. Germline V CDR1 and CDR2: MDHEN, SYDVKM. The CDR3 totals 14 residues.

This clone is a singleton in its sample. CDR3 coding DNA: TGTGCCAGCAGTGAATTCCCAGGCACAGATACGCAGTATTTT. This gives the protein CASSEFPGTDTQYF. The chain couples TRBV6-1 to TRBJ2-3, with D hard to call. Germline lookup yields CDR1 MNHNS and CDR2 SASEGT. The V and J ends lost 2 bases and 1 base respectively, with 7 bases between them. CDR3 size: 14 residues.

The chain recombines TRBV28 with TRBJ1-1; TRBD1 agrees at 9 bases. After removal of 9 bases from V and 11 bases from J, the junction contained 10 bases not matched to a gene. There are 12 residues in the CDR3. CDR1 is MDHEN and CDR2 is SYDVKM in the germline V gene. CDR3 in DNA: TGTGCCAGTCGCGGGGACAGGGTGAGTGCTTTCTTT. Amino acid sequence: CASRGDRVSAFF.